The 25 T cell receptor beta chains below all came from one sample that was sequenced in a study of blood T cell repertoires in COVID-19. The repertoire was sequenced with immunoSEQ multiplex PCR; TCRdb's copy has only in-frame clones and lacks some. The repertoire includes roughly 40,000 clones, more than 70% of them detected once, and 55% to 70% sits in the top ten. The sequenced sample consisted of peripheral blood. All receptors derive from a man in his 70s with acute or convalescent COVID-19.

A word on this clone: At the DNA level, this CDR3 is encoded by other sequences in the same sample as well. This chain links TRBV12-3 or TRBV12-4 with TRBJ2-7; D is undetermined. V dropped 5 bases and J dropped 7 bases, with 12 bases sitting between them. CDR3 length: 12 residues. The CDR3 DNA sequence: TGTGCCAGCAGTCCCCTCTCAGGAGAGCAGTACTTC. Amino acids: CASSPLSGEQYF.

This rearrangement joins TRBV6-2 or TRBV6-3 to TRBJ2-4; 7 positions match TRBD1. Germline V gene sequence: CDR1 MNHEY, CDR2 SVGEGT. V shed 4 bases, J shed 5 bases, and the junction held 5 bases outside the gene matches. The CDR3 sequence is 14 residues long. DNA of the CDR3: TGTGCCAGCAGTTTCACAGGGGATGAAAACATTCAGTACTTC. Residues: CASSFTGDENIQYF.

V is TRBV6-5 and J is TRBJ2-7; D gene ambiguous. With 0 bases removed from V and 2 bases from J, the gap between germline ends came to 11 bases. Germline V gene data show CDR1 as MNHEY and CDR2 as SVGAGI. CDR3 length equals 15 residues. CDR3 DNA sequence: TGTGCCAGCAGTTACTCGCCTGGTCGGGCCTACGAGCAGTACTTC. Encoded protein: CASSYSPGRAYEQYF.

The chain uses TRBV5-1 and TRBJ2-7, with TRBD2 as a possible D gene (6 bases). CDR3 length equals 16 residues. Germline V gene data show CDR1 as SGHRS and CDR2 as YFSETQ. The ends were cut back, 4 bases at V and 0 bases at J, with 17 bases in the middle. The CDR3 region has the DNA TGCGCCAGCAGCCTATCTGGCGGGACGAGCTCCTACGAGCAGTACTTC. Translated: CASSLSGGTSSYEQYF.

The rearrangement links TRBV27 to TRBJ1-6, with 7 bases aligning to TRBD1. This CDR3 comprises 16 residues. V trimming: 3 bases; J trimming: 7 bases; junction bases outside the gene matches: 9. Looked up from germline, CDR1 is MNHEY and CDR2 is SMNVEV (reference sequence). The CDR3 DNA follows: TGTGCCAGCAGTTTGGGCGCAGGGGGTCTAAATTCACCCCTCCACTTT. Translating gives CASSLGAGGLNSPLHF.

The table lists this clone with a few counts. The chain joins TRBV3-1 (or the pseudogene TRBV3-2) to TRBJ1-2; D is unclear. The V gene lost 5 bases and the J gene lost 8 bases, with 12 bases spanning the gap. From germline, CDR1 is LGHDT and CDR2 YNNKEL (reference sequence). The CDR3 is 12 amino acids. CDR3 nucleotides: TGTGCCAGCAGCATAGGCCGGGAGGGCTACACCTTC. Its translation: CASSIGREGYTF.

The chain recombines TRBV27 with TRBJ2-7, with 8 bases fitting TRBD1. This CDR3 is built from 16 residues. V was clipped by 5 bases and J by 3 bases; unmatched bases: 12. Germline assignment: CDR1 MNHEY and CDR2 SMNVEV (reference sequence). DNA for the CDR3: TGTGCCAGCAGTGAGGGACAGGATCGATCACTCTACGAGCAGTACTTC. This codes for CASSEGQDRSLYEQYF.

This chain links TRBV5-1 with TRBJ1-6; D gene ambiguous. The V gene lost 1 base and the J gene lost 7 bases, with 12 bases spanning the gap. Germline assignment: CDR1 SGHRS and CDR2 YFSETQ. The CDR3 sequence is 15 residues long. CDR3 DNA: TGCGCCAGCAGCTTGACGGATGTCGGGAATTCACCCCTCCACTTT. Its protein product is CASSLTDVGNSPLHF.

This clone showed up just a few times. The same CDR3 is also encoded by other DNA sequences in this sample. The V gene is TRBV30, the J gene TRBJ1-2; 7 positions match TRBD1. The trim removed 2 bases at V and 8 bases at J, leaving 5 bases unmatched. From germline, CDR1 is GTSNPN and CDR2 SVGIG (reference sequence). This CDR3 is built from 12 residues. CDR3 in DNA: TGTGCCTGGAGTAGGGGGCGGCGAGGCTACACCTTC. Translating gives CAWSRGRRGYTF.

V usage is TRBV6-4 and J usage is TRBJ2-1; D is ambiguous. V dropped 4 bases and J dropped 6 bases, with 13 bases sitting between them. This CDR3 has 14 amino acids. Looked up from germline, CDR1 is MRHNA and CDR2 is SNTAGT. CDR3 amino acids: CASSASGTVNEQFF. The CDR3, as DNA: TGTGCCAGCAGTGCCTCCGGAACAGTCAATGAGCAGTTCTTC.

This chain uses TRBV5-1 with TRBJ2-7; 8 bases are a match to TRBD1. Trimming removed 2 bases from V and 3 bases from J; junction bases left unmatched: 4. This CDR3 region has 14 residues. Looked up from germline, CDR1 is SGHRS and CDR2 is YFSETQ. CDR3 DNA sequence: TGCGCCAGCAGCTTAACGACAGGGGTCTACGAGCAGTACTTC. Translated, it gives CASSLTTGVYEQYF.

This chain uses TRBV15 with TRBJ1-5, with D perhaps TRBD1 (5 bases). Trimming took 2 bases from V and 5 from J, leaving 13 bases between them. Germline CDR1 and CDR2: LNHNV and YYDKDF (reference sequence). The CDR3 has 15 residues. The CDR3 region is CATSRPGGVDQPQHF. Here the CDR3 DNA reads TGTGCCACCAGCAGACCGGGGGGGGTGGATCAGCCCCAGCATTTT.

The V call is TRBV3-1 (or the pseudogene TRBV3-2), the J call TRBJ1-1; 8 bases are shared with TRBD1. CDR1 and CDR2 (germline): LGHDT, YNNKEL (reference sequence). CDR3 length equals 16 residues. Losses at the gene ends were 10 bases for V and 4 bases for J; bases not matched to a gene: 17. The CDR3 sequence is CATSEFSQGGATEAFF. Here the CDR3 DNA reads TGTGCCACCTCCGAATTCTCACAGGGGGGGGCCACTGAAGCTTTCTTT.

The chain has TRBV9 and TRBJ1-3; 7 nucleotides align to TRBD1. The V segment lost 0 bases and the J segment 4 bases; nucleotides outside the gene matches: 4. This CDR3 spans 15 amino acids. Germline CDR1 reads SGDLS; CDR2 reads YYNGEE. The CDR3 bases are TGTGCCAGCAGCGTAGGACAGGGCCTCGGAAACACCATATATTTT. Translated: CASSVGQGLGNTIYF. Using reference TRBV9 and TRBJ1-3 for the parts outside the CDR3, the full variable domain is DSGVTQTPKHLITATGQRVTLRCSPRSGDLSVYWYQQSLDQGLQFLIQYYNGEERAKGNILERFSAQQFPDLHSELNLSSLELGDSALYFCASSVGQGLGNTIYFGEGSWLTVV.

This clone appeared once. This chain links TRBV9 with TRBJ1-4, with D hard to call. This CDR3 is 12 amino acids long. V lost 0 bases to trimming and J lost 8 bases, with 5 bases between them. Germline CDR1 is SGDLS and CDR2 is YYNGEE. Written as DNA, the CDR3 is TGTGCCAGCAGCGTAGACTCGGAAAAACTGTTTTTT. Amino acids: CASSVDSEKLFF. The whole variable domain, remainder taken from reference TRBV9 and TRBJ1-4, is DSGVTQTPKHLITATGQRVTLRCSPRSGDLSVYWYQQSLDQGLQFLIQYYNGEERAKGNILERFSAQQFPDLHSELNLSSLELGDSALYFCASSVDSEKLFFGSGTQLSVL.

This rearrangement joins TRBV15 to TRBJ1-5; D may be TRBD1 (5 bases). Looked up from germline, CDR1 is LNHNV and CDR2 is YYDKDF (reference sequence). Trimming took off 3 bases at V and 1 base at J, with 7 bases between the two ends. CDR3 length: 14 residues. The CDR3 protein is CATSRGLSNQPQHF. The CDR3 DNA reads TGTGCCACCAGCAGGGGGCTGAGCAATCAGCCCCAGCATTTT.

The CDR3 sequence is CATSRKLAGAYQETQYF. The DNA of the CDR3 is TGTGCCACCAGCAGAAAACTAGCGGGGGCCTATCAAGAGACCCAGTACTTC. This chain connects TRBV15 to TRBJ2-5, with TRBD2 identical over 11 bases. CDR1 is LNHNV, CDR2 YYDKDF, per germline (reference sequence). The trim removed 2 bases at V and 2 bases at J, leaving 7 bases unmatched. The CDR3 loop spans 17 amino acids.

V and J are TRBV5-1 and TRBJ2-5, with D perhaps matching TRBD1 (6 bases). CDR3 length: 14 residues. Germline V gene data show CDR1 as SGHRS and CDR2 as YFSETQ. Between the trimmed V and J ends, which lost 5 bases and 7 bases, there was a span of 18 bases. The CDR3 loop reads CASSAQTGLATQYF. Written as DNA, the CDR3 is TGCGCCAGCAGTGCTCAGACAGGCTTGGCGACCCAGTACTTC.

The chain carries TRBV18 and TRBJ1-2, with a possible D match to TRBD1 (5 bases). The CDR3 is made up of 16 amino acids. With 4 bases removed from V and 8 bases from J, the gap between germline ends came to 23 bases. In germline, CDR1 is KGHSH, CDR2 LQKENI. The CDR3 nucleotides are TGTGCCAGCTCACTAAATACCGGGACTAACGTTCAGGGCTACACCTTC. Translation: CASSLNTGTNVQGYTF.

This clone was seen only a few times. The chain combines TRBV19 with TRBJ1-1; no reliable D call. This CDR3 is 12 amino acids long. V lost 4 bases, J lost 3 bases, and 6 bases lay in between. Germline loops: CDR1 LNHDA, CDR2 SQIVND (reference sequence). CDR3 coding DNA: TGTGCCAGTAGTAACGGGTACACTGAAGCTTTCTTT. Residues: CASSNGYTEAFF.

This clone was seen just once. V gene TRBV7-7 combines with J gene TRBJ1-1; 7 positions match TRBD1. CDR3 size: 16 residues. V trimming: 5 bases; J trimming: 5 bases; junction bases outside the gene matches: 14. CDR1 SSHAT and CDR2 FNYEAQ come from the germline V gene (reference sequence). Written as DNA, the CDR3 is TGTGCCAGCAGCCGATTACAGGGGACCCGGGGGACTGAAGCTTTCTTT. Amino acid sequence: CASSRLQGTRGTEAFF.

This clone has only a few counts. This chain joins TRBV19 and TRBJ1-4; 7 nucleotides agree with TRBD1. The trim removed 5 bases at V and 4 bases at J, leaving 4 bases unmatched. This CDR3 spans 14 amino acids. Germline CDR1 LNHDA, CDR2 SQIVND (reference sequence). CDR3 DNA: TGTGCCAGTAGTCTCCGACAGGGTAATGAAAAACTGTTTTTT. Its protein is CASSLRQGNEKLFF.

This clone was recorded only once. The rearrangement uses TRBV7-8 and TRBJ2-3; 8 positions agree with TRBD1. The V gene end was trimmed by 5 bases and the J gene end by 3 bases; junction bases not matched to a gene: 4. Germline loops: CDR1 SGHVS, CDR2 FQNEAQ. The CDR3 length is 14 residues. CDR3 nucleotides: TGTGCCAGCAGCGCCCGACAGGGGACAGATACGCAGTATTTT. Its translation is CASSARQGTDTQYF.

The chain has TRBV19 and TRBJ1-2, with D possibly TRBD1 on 5 matching bases. This CDR3 is built from 16 residues. Germline CDR1 reads LNHDA; CDR2 reads SQIVND (reference sequence). Trimming took off 1 base at V and 8 bases at J, with 20 bases between the two ends. The CDR3 DNA sequence: TGTGCCAGTAGTATAGCCAACAGGATCCAGGTGGAGGGCTACACCTTC. Its translation: CASSIANRIQVEGYTF.

This chain connects TRBV28 to TRBJ2-2; TRBD1 matches 8 bases. Looked up from germline, CDR1 is MDHEN and CDR2 is SYDVKM. CDR3 length: 17 residues. With 5 bases clipped from V and 3 bases from J, the junction kept 11 bases outside the gene matches. In DNA form, the CDR3 reads TGTGCCAGCAGTCCCGGTCAGGGGGCTCTTCACACCGGGGAGCTGTTTTTT. Translation gives CASSPGQGALHTGELFF.